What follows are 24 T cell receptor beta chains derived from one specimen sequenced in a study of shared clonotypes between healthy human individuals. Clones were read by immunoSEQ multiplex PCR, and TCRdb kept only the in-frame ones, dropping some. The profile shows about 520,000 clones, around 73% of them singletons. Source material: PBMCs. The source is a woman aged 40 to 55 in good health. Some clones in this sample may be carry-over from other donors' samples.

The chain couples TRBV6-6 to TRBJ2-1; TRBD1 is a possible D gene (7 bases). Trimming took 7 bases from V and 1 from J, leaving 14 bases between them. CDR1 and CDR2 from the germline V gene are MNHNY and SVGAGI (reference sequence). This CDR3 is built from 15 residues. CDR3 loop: CASTKGAGSYNEQFF. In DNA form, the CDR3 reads TGTGCCAGCACCAAGGGGGCGGGATCCTACAATGAGCAGTTCTTC.

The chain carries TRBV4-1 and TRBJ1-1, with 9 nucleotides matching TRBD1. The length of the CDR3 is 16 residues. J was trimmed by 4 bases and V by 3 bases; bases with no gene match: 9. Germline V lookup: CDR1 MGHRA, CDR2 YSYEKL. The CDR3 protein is CASSHTTGTGITEAFF. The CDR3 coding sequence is TGCGCCAGCAGCCATACAACCGGGACAGGGATCACTGAAGCTTTCTTT.

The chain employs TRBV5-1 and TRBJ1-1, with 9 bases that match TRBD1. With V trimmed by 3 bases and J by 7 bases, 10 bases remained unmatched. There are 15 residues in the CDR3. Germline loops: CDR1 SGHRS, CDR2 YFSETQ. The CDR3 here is CASSSPGQGIFEAFF. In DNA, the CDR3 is TGCGCCAGCAGCTCACCGGGACAGGGAATCTTTGAAGCTTTCTTT.

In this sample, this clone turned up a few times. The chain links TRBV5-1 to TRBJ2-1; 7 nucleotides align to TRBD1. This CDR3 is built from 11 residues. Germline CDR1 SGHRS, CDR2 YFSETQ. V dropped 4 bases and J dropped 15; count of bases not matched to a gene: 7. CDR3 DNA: TGCGCCAGCAGCCCGGACAGGAGTTGGTTCTTC. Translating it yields CASSPDRSWFF.

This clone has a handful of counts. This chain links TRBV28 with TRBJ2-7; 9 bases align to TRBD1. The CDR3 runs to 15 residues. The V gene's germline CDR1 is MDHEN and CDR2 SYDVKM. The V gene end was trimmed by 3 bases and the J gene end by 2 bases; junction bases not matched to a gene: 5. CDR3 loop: CASSFGGQGAYEQYF. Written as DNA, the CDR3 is TGTGCCAGCAGTTTCGGGGGACAGGGAGCCTACGAGCAGTACTTC.

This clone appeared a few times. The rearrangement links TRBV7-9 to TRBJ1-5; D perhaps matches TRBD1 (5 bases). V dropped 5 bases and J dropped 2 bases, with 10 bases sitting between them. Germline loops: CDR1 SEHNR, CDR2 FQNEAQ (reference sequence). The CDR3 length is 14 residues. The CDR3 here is CASSIDSGNQPQHF. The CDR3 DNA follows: TGTGCCAGCAGCATTGACAGTGGCAATCAGCCCCAGCATTTT.

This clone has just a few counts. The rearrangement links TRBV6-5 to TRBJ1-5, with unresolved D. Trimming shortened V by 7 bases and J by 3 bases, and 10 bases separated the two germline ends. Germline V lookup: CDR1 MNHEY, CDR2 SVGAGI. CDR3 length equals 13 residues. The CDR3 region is CASTRAHNQPQHF. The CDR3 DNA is TGTGCCAGCACCCGGGCACACAATCAGCCCCAGCATTTT.

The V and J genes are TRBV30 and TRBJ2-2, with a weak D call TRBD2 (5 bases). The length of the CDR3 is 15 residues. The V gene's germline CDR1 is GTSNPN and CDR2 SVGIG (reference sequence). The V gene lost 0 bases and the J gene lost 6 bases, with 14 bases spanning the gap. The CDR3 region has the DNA TGTGCCTGGAGTGTCTGGCCCCGGGGAGCCGGGGAGCTGTTTTTT. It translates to CAWSVWPRGAGELFF.

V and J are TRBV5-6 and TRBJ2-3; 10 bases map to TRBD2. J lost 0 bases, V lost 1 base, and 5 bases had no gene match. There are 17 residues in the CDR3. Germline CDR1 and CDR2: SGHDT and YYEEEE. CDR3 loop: CASSLRSSGGSTDTQYF. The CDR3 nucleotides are TGTGCCAGCAGCTTGAGGTCTAGCGGGGGAAGCACAGATACGCAGTATTTT.

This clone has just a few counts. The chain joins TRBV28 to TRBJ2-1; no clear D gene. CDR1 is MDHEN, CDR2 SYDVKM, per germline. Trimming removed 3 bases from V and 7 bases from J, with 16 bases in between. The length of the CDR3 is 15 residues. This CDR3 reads CASSFPNRVGNEQFF. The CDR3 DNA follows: TGTGCCAGCAGTTTTCCTAATCGGGTTGGGAATGAGCAGTTCTTC.

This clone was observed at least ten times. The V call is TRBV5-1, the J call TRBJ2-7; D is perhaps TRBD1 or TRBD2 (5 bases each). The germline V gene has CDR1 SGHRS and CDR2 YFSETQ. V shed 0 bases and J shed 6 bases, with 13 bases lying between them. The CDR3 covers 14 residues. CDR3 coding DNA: TGCGCCAGCAGCTTGGACGGACTGGGGACCGAGCAGTACTTC. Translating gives CASSLDGLGTEQYF.

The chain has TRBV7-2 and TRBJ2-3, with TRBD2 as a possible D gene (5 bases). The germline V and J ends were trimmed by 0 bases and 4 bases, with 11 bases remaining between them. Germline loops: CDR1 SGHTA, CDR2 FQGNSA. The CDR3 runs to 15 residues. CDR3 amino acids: CASSLAGTRPDTQYF. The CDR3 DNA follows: TGTGCCAGCAGCTTAGCGGGAACTAGACCAGATACGCAGTATTTT.

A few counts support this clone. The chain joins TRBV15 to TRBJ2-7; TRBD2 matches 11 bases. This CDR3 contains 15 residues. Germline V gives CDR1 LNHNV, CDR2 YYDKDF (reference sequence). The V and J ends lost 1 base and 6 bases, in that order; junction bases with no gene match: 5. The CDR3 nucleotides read TGTGCCACCAGCAGAGGACTAGCGGGAAAGGGCGAGCAGTACTTC. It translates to CATSRGLAGKGEQYF.

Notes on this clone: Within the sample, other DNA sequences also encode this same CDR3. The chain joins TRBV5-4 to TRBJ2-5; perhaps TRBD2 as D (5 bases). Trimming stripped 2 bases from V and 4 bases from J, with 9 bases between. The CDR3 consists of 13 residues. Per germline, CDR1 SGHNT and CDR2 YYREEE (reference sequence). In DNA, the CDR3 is TGTGCCAGCAGCTTAGAGGGTGTAGAGACCCAGTACTTC. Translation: CASSLEGVETQYF.

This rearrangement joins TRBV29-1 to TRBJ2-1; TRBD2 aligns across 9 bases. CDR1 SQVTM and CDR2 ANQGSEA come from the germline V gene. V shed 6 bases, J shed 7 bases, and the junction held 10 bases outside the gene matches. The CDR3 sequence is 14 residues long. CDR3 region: CSVALAGVRNEQFF. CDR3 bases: TGCAGCGTGGCCTTAGCGGGAGTAAGGAATGAGCAGTTCTTC.

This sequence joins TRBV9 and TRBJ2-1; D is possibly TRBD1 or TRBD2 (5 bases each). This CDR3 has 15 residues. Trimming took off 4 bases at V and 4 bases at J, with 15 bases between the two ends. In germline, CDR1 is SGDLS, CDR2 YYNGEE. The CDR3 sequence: CASSPPGTWYNEQFF. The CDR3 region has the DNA TGTGCCAGCAGCCCCCCCGGGACCTGGTACAATGAGCAGTTCTTC.

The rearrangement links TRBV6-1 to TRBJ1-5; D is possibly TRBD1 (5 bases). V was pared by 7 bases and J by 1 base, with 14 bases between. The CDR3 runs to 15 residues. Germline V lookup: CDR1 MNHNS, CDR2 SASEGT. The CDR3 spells CASTYQTESNQPQHF. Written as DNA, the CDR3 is TGTGCCAGCACCTACCAGACAGAAAGCAATCAGCCCCAGCATTTT.

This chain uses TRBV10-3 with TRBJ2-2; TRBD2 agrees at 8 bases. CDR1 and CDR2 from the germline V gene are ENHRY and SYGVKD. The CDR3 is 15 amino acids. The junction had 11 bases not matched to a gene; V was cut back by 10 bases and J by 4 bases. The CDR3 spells CATSGGVVGTGELFF. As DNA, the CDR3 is TGTGCCACCTCGGGAGGGGTCGTGGGCACCGGGGAGCTGTTTTTT.

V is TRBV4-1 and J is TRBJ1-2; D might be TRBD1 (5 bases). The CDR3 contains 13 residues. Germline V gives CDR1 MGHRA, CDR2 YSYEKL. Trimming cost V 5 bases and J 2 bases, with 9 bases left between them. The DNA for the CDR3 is TGCGCCAGCAGCTCCGGGGCGAACTATGGCTACACCTTC. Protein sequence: CASSSGANYGYTF.

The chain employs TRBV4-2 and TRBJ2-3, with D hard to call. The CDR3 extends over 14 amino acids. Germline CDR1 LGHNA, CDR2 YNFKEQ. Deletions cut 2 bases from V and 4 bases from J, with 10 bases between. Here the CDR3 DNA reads TGTGCCAGCAGCCAATATCGGACGTCAGATACGCAGTATTTT. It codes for CASSQYRTSDTQYF.

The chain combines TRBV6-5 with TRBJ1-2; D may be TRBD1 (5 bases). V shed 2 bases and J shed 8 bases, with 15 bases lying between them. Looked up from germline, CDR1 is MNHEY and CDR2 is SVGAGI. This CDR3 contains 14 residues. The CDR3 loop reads CASSYTDRVAGYTF. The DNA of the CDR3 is TGTGCCAGCAGTTACACCGACAGAGTCGCCGGCTACACCTTC.

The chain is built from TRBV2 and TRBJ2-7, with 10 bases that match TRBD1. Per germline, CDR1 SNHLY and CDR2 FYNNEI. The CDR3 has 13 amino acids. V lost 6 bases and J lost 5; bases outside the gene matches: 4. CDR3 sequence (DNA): TGTGCCAGCAGCGGACAGGGGGTAGACGAGCAGTACTTC. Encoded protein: CASSGQGVDEQYF. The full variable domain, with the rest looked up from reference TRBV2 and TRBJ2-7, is EPEVTQTPSHQVTQMGQEVILRCVPISNHLYFYWYRQILGQKVEFLVSFYNNEISEKSEIFDDQFSVERPDGSNFTLKIRSTKLEDSAMYFCASSGQGVDEQYFGPGTRLTVT.

The CDR3 region has the DNA TGCGCCAGCAGCTTGGCGGACGACACTGAAGCTTTCTTT. It encodes CASSLADDTEAFF. The chain uses TRBV5-1 and TRBJ1-1; D is uncertain. Germline V gives CDR1 SGHRS, CDR2 YFSETQ. V lost 0 bases and J 3 bases, leaving 6 bases between the germline ends. This CDR3 contains 13 residues.

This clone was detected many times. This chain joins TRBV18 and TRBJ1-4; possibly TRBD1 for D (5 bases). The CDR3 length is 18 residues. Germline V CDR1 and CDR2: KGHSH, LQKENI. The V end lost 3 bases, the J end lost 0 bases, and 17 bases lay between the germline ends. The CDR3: CASSPLISLGATNEKLFF. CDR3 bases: TGTGCCAGCTCACCGCTCATAAGTTTAGGGGCAACTAATGAAAAACTGTTTTTT.